The rows below give T cell receptor beta chains drawn from one sample of a study of blood T cells in healthy people across ages. MiXCR, run by TCRdb on the 5' RACE reads, gives a single entry per CDR3 protein. The profile shows about a million distinct CDR3 sequences, about 51% of them singletons. The sequenced sample was blood. Receptor source: a woman between 55 and 75 years old in good health. Each CDR3 is given with its conserved first and last residue. The D gene is left open where the match is weak. Only some rows state a clone size, as once, few, many or a class for expanded clones.

j_call: TRBJ2-3; v_call: TRBV12-3/TRBV12-4; d_call: .; clone_size: few; cdr3_nt: TGTGCCAGCAGTTTGTGGAGCGGAGATACGCAGTATTTT; cdr3_aa: CASSLWSGDTQYF
j_call: TRBJ1-6; v_call: TRBV18; d_call: .; clone_size: .; cdr3_nt: TGTGCCAGCTCACCATATCCAGGCGACTCACCCCTCCACTTT; cdr3_aa: CASSPYPGDSPLHF
j_call: TRBJ2-1; v_call: TRBV4-3; d_call: .; clone_size: few; cdr3_nt: TGCGCCAGCAGCCCCATGGTAAGGGGGGACAATGAGCAGTTCTTC; cdr3_aa: CASSPMVRGDNEQFF
j_call: TRBJ2-3; v_call: TRBV29-1; d_call: TRBD2; clone_size: few; cdr3_nt: TGCAGCGCCAAGACTAGCGTTGGATCAGATACGCAGTATTTT; cdr3_aa: CSAKTSVGSDTQYF
j_call: TRBJ1-2; v_call: TRBV5-1; d_call: TRBD1; clone_size: .; cdr3_nt: TGCGCCAGCGGGACAGGGTCCGACTATGGCTACACCTTC; cdr3_aa: CASGTGSDYGYTF
j_call: TRBJ1-2; v_call: TRBV4-1; d_call: .; clone_size: .; cdr3_nt: TGCGCCAGCAGCCAACCTACGGGGAGGGACGGCTACACCTTC; cdr3_aa: CASSQPTGRDGYTF
j_call: TRBJ2-7; v_call: TRBV6-5; d_call: .; clone_size: .; cdr3_nt: TGTGCCAGCAGTTACCGGGCTAGCAGCGAGCAGTACTTC; cdr3_aa: CASSYRASSEQYF
j_call: TRBJ2-7; v_call: TRBV5-1; d_call: TRBD2; clone_size: .; cdr3_nt: TGCGCCAGCAGCTTGGGACTAGCGGGATTCTACGAGCAGTACTTC; cdr3_aa: CASSLGLAGFYEQYF
j_call: TRBJ2-5; v_call: TRBV29-1; d_call: TRBD2; clone_size: .; cdr3_nt: TGCAGCGTCCACCTCTTTCGGGAGGGCCTGATCGGCACGGGGACCCAGTACTTC; cdr3_aa: CSVHLFREGLIGTGTQYF
j_call: TRBJ1-3; v_call: TRBV12-3/TRBV12-4; d_call: .; clone_size: .; cdr3_nt: TGTGCCAGCGGCTCCCCACACAGGGCTGGAAACACCATATATTTT; cdr3_aa: CASGSPHRAGNTIYF
j_call: TRBJ2-5; v_call: TRBV20-1; d_call: .; clone_size: few; cdr3_nt: TGCAGTGCTAGTGCGAGGGCAGGCCAAGAGACCCAGTACTTC; cdr3_aa: CSASARAGQETQYF
j_call: TRBJ1-4; v_call: TRBV7-9; d_call: TRBD1; clone_size: .; cdr3_nt: TGTGCCAGCAGCTTAACAGGGGGCGGCGCAACTAATGAAAAACTGTTTTTT; cdr3_aa: CASSLTGGGATNEKLFF
j_call: TRBJ2-1; v_call: TRBV28; d_call: .; clone_size: once; cdr3_nt: TGTGCCAGCACCCAAACTCCAGGCTTCGATGAGCAGTTCTTC; cdr3_aa: CASTQTPGFDEQFF
j_call: TRBJ2-3; v_call: TRBV13; d_call: TRBD1; clone_size: .; cdr3_nt: TGTGCCAGCAGGTGTGACAGGGGGCTTTTAGATACAGATACGCAGTATTTT; cdr3_aa: CASRCDRGLLDTDTQYF
j_call: TRBJ2-1; v_call: TRBV6-5; d_call: .; clone_size: .; cdr3_nt: TGTGCCAGCAGTTACTCGCCTAGGACTCAAAAAATCGCCGATGAGCAGTTCTTC; cdr3_aa: CASSYSPRTQKIADEQFF
j_call: TRBJ2-7; v_call: TRBV6-5; d_call: .; clone_size: .; cdr3_nt: TGTGCCAGTCAGACCCGAGTAGGCAACTCCTACGAGCAGTACTTC; cdr3_aa: CASQTRVGNSYEQYF
j_call: TRBJ2-1; v_call: TRBV20-1; d_call: TRBD2; clone_size: once; cdr3_nt: TGCAGTGCTATTCCGGGACTAGCGGGAGTTTTGGGCTACAATGAGCAGTTCTTC; cdr3_aa: CSAIPGLAGVLGYNEQFF
j_call: TRBJ2-1; v_call: TRBV10-3; d_call: TRBD1; clone_size: .; cdr3_nt: TGTGCCATCAGTGAGTCGGGACAGGCGGTTTCGGCGGGTTTTCGTGAGCAGTTCTTC; cdr3_aa: CAISESGQAVSAGFREQFF
j_call: TRBJ2-7; v_call: TRBV28; d_call: .; clone_size: .; cdr3_nt: TGTGCCAGCAGTTTTCGTTGGAGCGGGCGATGGCCGTACGAGCAGTACTTC; cdr3_aa: CASSFRWSGRWPYEQYF
j_call: TRBJ2-1; v_call: TRBV4-3; d_call: .; clone_size: few; cdr3_nt: TGCGCCAGCCGAGTCCCCTCCTACAATGAGCAGTTCTTC; cdr3_aa: CASRVPSYNEQFF
j_call: TRBJ1-5; v_call: TRBV27; d_call: .; clone_size: few; cdr3_nt: TGTGCCAGCAAAACAGGGTTAAGCAATCAGCCCCAGCATTTT; cdr3_aa: CASKTGLSNQPQHF
j_call: TRBJ2-7; v_call: TRBV29-1; d_call: TRBD2; clone_size: few; cdr3_nt: TGCAGCGTTGATAGGCTAGCGGGAGTCGGCTACGAGCAGTACTTC; cdr3_aa: CSVDRLAGVGYEQYF
j_call: TRBJ1-4; v_call: TRBV4-1; d_call: .; clone_size: .; cdr3_nt: TGCGCCAGCAGCCAACCGATGAGCCTTAATGAAAAACTGTTTTTT; cdr3_aa: CASSQPMSLNEKLFF
j_call: TRBJ2-7; v_call: TRBV13; d_call: .; clone_size: few; cdr3_nt: TGTGCCAGCAGCTCGTCACAGGGTGTAACCTACGAGCAGTACTTC; cdr3_aa: CASSSSQGVTYEQYF
j_call: TRBJ2-3; v_call: TRBV27; d_call: .; clone_size: .; cdr3_nt: TGTGCCAGCCGGGACAACCCCCCAGATACGCAGTATTTT; cdr3_aa: CASRDNPPDTQYF
j_call: TRBJ2-3; v_call: TRBV29-1; d_call: .; clone_size: .; cdr3_nt: TGCAACGTTGTGACTGGAAGCACAGATACGCAGTATTTT; cdr3_aa: CNVVTGSTDTQYF
j_call: TRBJ2-7; v_call: TRBV3-1; d_call: TRBD2; clone_size: .; cdr3_nt: TGTGCCAGCAGCACCAGGACTAGCGGGACCCCCTCCTACGAGCAGTACTTC; cdr3_aa: CASSTRTSGTPSYEQYF
j_call: TRBJ2-3; v_call: TRBV4-1; d_call: .; clone_size: .; cdr3_nt: TGCGCCAGCAGCCCCGGGTGGCAGACTAGCACAGATACGCAGTATTTT; cdr3_aa: CASSPGWQTSTDTQYF
j_call: TRBJ2-5; v_call: TRBV7-2; d_call: TRBD2; clone_size: few; cdr3_nt: TGTGCCAGCAGCTCGGGAGGGAGGACTGAGCAGTACTTC; cdr3_aa: CASSSGGRTEQYF
j_call: TRBJ2-3; v_call: TRBV7-2; d_call: .; clone_size: .; cdr3_nt: TGTGCCAGCAGCTTGGAGGGCTGGACAGATACGCAGTATTTT; cdr3_aa: CASSLEGWTDTQYF
j_call: TRBJ2-7; v_call: TRBV28; d_call: TRBD1; clone_size: .; cdr3_nt: TGTGCCAGCGGGACTTTGACAGGGGGTCGAGTGTACTTC; cdr3_aa: CASGTLTGGRVYF
j_call: TRBJ2-6; v_call: TRBV6-5; d_call: .; clone_size: .; cdr3_nt: TGTGCCAGCAGTCCCACCACGGGACATTACAACGTCCTGACTTTC; cdr3_aa: CASSPTTGHYNVLTF
j_call: TRBJ1-2; v_call: TRBV28; d_call: .; clone_size: once; cdr3_nt: TGTGCCAGCAGTTTAATTGGCTATGGCCACACCTTC; cdr3_aa: CASSLIGYGHTF
j_call: TRBJ2-3; v_call: TRBV2; d_call: TRBD1; clone_size: .; cdr3_nt: TGTGCCAGCACACCCGGACAGGGAGGAGGGTCAGATACGCAGTATTTT; cdr3_aa: CASTPGQGGGSDTQYF
j_call: TRBJ2-5; v_call: TRBV20-1; d_call: TRBD1; clone_size: .; cdr3_nt: TGCAGTGCTCAAGTACAGGGGGAAGAGACCCAGTACTTC; cdr3_aa: CSAQVQGEETQYF